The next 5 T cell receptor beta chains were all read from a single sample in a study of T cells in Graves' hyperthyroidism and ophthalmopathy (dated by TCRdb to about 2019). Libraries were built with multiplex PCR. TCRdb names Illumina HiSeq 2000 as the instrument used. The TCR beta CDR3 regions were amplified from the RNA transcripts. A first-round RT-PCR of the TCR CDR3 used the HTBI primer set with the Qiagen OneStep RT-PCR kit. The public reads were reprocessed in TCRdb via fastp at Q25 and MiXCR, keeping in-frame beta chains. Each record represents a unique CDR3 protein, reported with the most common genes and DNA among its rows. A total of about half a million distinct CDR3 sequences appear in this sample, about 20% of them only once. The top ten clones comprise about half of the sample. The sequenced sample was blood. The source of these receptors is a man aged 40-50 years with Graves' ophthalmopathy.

The CDR3 DNA reads as TGTGCCAGCAGTCCCACGACAGGGGGCCTGTCAAAACTGTTTTTT. Protein sequence: CASSPTTGGLSKLFF. The genes are TRBV28 and TRBJ1-4; TRBD1 matches at 10 bases. Per germline, CDR1 MDHEN and CDR2 SYDVKM. The CDR3 contains 15 residues. V dropped 5 bases and J dropped 10; count of bases not matched to a gene: 10.

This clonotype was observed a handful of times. CDR3 in DNA: TGTGCCAGCAGCTCGACAGGGGACTCACCCCTCCACTTT. Encoded protein: CASSSTGDSPLHF. The chain carries TRBV7-8 and TRBJ1-6, with 8 bases aligning to TRBD1. The germline V gene has CDR1 SGHVS and CDR2 FQNEAQ. V shed 4 bases and J 10 bases; nucleotides not matched to a gene: 3. CDR3 length: 13 amino acids.

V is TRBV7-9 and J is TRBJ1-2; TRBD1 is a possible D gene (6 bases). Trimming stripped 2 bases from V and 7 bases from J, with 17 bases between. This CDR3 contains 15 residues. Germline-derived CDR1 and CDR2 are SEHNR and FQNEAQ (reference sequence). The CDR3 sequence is CASSLSTDRHRGYTF. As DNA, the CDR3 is TGTGCCAGCAGCTTATCAACGGACAGACACCGTGGCTACACCTTC. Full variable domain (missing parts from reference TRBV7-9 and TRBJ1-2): DTGVSQNPRHKITKRGQNVTFRCDPISEHNRLYWYRQTLGQGPEFLTYFQNEAQLEKSRLLSDRFSAERPKGSFSTLEIQRTEQGDSAMYLCASSLSTDRHRGYTFGSGTRLTVV.

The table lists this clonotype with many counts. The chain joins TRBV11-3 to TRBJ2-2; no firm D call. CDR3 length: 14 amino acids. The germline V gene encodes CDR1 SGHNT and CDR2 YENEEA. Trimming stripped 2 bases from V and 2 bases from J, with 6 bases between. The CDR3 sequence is CASSLNRNTGELFF. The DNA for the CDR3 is TGTGCCAGCAGCTTAAACAGAAACACCGGGGAGCTGTTTTTT.

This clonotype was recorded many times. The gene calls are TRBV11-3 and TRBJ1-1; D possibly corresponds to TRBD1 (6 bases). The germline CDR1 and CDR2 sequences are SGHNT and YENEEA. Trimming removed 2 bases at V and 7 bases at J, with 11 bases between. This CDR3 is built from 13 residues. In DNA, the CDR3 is TGTGCCAGCAGCTTAAGGGGACAAGGTGAAGCTTTCTTT. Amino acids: CASSLRGQGEAFF.